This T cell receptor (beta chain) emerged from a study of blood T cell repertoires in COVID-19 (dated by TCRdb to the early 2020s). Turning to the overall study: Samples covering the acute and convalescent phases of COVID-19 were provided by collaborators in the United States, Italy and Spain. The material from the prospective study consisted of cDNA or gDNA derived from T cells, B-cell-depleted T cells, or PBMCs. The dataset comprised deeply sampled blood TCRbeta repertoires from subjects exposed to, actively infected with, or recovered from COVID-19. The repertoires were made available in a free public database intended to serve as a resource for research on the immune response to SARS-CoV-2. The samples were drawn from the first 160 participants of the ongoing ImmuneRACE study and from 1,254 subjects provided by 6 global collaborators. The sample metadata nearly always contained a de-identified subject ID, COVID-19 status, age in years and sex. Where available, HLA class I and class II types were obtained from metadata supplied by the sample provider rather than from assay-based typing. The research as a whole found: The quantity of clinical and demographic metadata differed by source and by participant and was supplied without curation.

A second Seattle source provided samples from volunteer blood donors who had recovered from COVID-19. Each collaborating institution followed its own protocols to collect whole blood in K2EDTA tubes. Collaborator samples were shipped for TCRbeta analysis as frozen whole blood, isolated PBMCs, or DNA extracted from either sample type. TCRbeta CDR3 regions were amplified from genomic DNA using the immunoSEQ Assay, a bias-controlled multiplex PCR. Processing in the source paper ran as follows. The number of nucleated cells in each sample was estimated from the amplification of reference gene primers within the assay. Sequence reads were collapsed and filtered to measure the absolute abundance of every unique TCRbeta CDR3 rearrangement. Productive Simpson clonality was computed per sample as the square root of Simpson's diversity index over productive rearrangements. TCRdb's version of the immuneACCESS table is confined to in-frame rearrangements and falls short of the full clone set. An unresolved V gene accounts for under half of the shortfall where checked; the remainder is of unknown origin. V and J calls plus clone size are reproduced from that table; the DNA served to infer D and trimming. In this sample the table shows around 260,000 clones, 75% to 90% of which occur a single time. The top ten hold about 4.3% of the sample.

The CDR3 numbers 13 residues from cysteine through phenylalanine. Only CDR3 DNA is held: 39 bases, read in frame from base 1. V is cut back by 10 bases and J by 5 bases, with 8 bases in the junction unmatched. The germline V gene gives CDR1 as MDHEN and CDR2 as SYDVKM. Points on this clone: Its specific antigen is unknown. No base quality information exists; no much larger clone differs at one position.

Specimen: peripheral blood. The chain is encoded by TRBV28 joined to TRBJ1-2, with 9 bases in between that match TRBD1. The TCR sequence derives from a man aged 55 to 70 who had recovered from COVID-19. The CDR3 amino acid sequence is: CAISGTGFYGYTF. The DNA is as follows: TGTGCCATATCCGGGACAGGGTTTTATGGCTACACCTTC.